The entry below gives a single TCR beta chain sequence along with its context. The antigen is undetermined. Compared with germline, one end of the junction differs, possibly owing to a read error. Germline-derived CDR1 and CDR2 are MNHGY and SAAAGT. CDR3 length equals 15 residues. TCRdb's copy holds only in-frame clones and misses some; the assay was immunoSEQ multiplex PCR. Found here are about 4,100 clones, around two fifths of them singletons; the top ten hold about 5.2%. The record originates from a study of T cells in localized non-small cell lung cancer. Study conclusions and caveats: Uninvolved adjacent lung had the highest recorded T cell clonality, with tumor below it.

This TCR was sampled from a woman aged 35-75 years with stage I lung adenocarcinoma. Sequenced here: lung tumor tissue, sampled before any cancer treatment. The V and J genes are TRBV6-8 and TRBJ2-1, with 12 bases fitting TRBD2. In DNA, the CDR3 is TGTGCCAGCAGTGACTCGACTAGCGGGAGCAATGAGCAGTTCTTC. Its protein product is CASSDSTSGSNEQFF.